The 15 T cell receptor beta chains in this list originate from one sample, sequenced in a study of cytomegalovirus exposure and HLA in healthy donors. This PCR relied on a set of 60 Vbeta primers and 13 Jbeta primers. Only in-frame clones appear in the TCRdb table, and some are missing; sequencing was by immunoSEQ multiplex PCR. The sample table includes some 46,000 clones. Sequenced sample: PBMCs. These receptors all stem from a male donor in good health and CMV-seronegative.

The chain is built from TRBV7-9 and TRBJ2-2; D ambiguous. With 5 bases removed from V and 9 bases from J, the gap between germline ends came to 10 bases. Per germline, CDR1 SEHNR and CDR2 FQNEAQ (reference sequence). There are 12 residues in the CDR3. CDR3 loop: CASSPSSRELFF. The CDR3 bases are TGTGCCAGCAGCCCATCGAGCCGGGAGCTGTTTTTT.

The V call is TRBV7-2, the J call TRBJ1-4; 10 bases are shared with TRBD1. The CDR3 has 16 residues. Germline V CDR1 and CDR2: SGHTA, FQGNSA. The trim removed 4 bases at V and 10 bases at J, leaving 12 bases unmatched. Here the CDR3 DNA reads TGTGCCAGCAGCTATAACCGGGACAGGGGAGATGGAAAACTGTTTTTT. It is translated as CASSYNRDRGDGKLFF.

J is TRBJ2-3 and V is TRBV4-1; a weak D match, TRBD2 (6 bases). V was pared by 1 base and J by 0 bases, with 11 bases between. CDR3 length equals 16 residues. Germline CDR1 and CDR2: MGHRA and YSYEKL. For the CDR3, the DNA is TGCGCCAGCAGCCAAGGATTGGGGACTAGCACAGATACGCAGTATTTT. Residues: CASSQGLGTSTDTQYF.

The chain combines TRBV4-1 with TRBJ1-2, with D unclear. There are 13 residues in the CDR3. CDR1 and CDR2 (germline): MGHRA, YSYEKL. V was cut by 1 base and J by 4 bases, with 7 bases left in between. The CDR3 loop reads CASSQGEFYGYTF. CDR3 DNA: TGCGCCAGCAGCCAAGGCGAGTTCTATGGCTACACCTTC.

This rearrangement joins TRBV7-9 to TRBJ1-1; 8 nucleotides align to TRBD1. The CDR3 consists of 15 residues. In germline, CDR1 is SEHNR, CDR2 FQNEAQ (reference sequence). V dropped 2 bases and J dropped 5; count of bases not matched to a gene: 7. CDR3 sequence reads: CASSLRSTGGTEAFF. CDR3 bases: TGTGCCAGCAGCTTACGGAGTACAGGGGGAACTGAAGCTTTCTTT.

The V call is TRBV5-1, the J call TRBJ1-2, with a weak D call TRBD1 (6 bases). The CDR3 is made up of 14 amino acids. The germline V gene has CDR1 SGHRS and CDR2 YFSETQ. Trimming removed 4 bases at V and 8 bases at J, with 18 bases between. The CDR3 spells CASSPGQSRGGYTF. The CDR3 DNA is TGCGCCAGCAGCCCTGGACAGAGTCGTGGGGGCTACACCTTC. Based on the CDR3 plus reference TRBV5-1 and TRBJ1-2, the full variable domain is KAGVTQTPRYLIKTRGQQVTLSCSPISGHRSVSWYQQTPGQGLQFLFEYFSETQRNKGNFPGRFSGRQFSNSRSEMNVSTLELGDSALYLCASSPGQSRGGYTFGSGTRLTVV.

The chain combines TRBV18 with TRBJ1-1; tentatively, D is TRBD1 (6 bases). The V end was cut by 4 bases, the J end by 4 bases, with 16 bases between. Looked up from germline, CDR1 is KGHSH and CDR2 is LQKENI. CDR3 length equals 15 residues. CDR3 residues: CASSRDERTATEAFF. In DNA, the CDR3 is TGTGCCAGCTCACGAGACGAGAGGACAGCCACTGAAGCTTTCTTT.

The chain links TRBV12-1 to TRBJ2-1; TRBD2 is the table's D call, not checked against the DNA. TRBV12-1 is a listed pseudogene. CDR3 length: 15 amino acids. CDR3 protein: CASSFVYGSVNEQFF. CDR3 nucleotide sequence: TGTGCCAGCAGCTTTGTATACGGGAGCGTCAATGAGCAGTTCTTC.

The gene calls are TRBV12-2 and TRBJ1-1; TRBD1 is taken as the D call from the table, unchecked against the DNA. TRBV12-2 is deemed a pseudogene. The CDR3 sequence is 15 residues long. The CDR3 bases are TGTGCAAGTCGCTTAGTGGACAGCATGAACACTGAAGCTTTCTTT. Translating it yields CASRLVDSMNTEAFF.

The CDR3 sequence: CATLPASGTTSEQFF. CDR3 nucleotides: TGTGCCACCCTCCCGGCTAGCGGGACAACAAGTGAGCAGTTCTTC. V gene TRBV30 combines with J gene TRBJ2-1; TRBD2 agrees at 9 bases. The CDR3 is 15 residues long. After removal of 8 bases from V and 9 bases from J, the junction contained 17 bases not matched to a gene. Germline CDR1 is GTSNPN and CDR2 is SVGIG (reference sequence).

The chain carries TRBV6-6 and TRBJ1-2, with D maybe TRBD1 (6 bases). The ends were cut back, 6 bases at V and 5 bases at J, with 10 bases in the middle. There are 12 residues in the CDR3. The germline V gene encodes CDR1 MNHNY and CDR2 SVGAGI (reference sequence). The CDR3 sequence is CASRRQGYGYTF. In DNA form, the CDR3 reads TGTGCCAGCAGGCGCCAGGGGTATGGCTACACCTTC.

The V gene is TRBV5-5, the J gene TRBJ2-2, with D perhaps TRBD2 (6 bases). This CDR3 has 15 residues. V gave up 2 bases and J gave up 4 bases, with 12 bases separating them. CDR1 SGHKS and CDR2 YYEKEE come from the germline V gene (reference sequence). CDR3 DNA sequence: TGTGCCAGCAGCTTCGAGGAGGGCGGCACCGGGGAGCTGTTTTTT. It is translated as CASSFEEGGTGELFF.

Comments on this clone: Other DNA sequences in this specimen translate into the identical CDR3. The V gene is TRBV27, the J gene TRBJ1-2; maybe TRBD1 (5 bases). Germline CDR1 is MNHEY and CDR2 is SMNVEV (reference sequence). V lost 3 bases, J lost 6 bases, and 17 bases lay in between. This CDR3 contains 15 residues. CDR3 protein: CASSFSPDSAHGYTF. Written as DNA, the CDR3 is TGTGCCAGCAGTTTCTCCCCAGACAGCGCACATGGCTACACCTTC.

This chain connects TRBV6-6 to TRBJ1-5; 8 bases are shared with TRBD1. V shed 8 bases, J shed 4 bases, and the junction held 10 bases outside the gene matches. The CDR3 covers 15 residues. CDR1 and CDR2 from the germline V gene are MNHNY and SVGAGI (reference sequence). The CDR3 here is CASDRQGAKNQPQHF. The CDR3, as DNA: TGTGCCAGCGATCGGCAGGGGGCAAAGAATCAGCCCCAGCATTTT.

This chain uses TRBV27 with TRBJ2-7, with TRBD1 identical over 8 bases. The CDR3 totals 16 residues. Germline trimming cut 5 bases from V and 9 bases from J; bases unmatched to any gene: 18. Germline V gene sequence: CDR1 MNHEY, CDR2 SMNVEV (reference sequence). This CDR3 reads CASSRAGPTGDRGQYF. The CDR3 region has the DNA TGTGCCAGCAGTCGGGCGGGGCCGACAGGGGATAGAGGGCAGTACTTC.